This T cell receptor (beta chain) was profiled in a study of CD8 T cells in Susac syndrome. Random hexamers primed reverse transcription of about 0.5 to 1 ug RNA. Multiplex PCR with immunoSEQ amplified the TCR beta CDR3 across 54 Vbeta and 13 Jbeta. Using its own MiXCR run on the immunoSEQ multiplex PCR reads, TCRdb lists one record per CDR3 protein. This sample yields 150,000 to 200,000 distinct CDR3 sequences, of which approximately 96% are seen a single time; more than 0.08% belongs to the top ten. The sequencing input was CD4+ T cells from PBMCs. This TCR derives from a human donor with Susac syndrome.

CDR3 DNA sequence: TGTGCCAGTAGTATACAGGCGCAGGGGCAGCCCCAGCATTTT. It codes for CASSIQAQGQPQHF. V and J are TRBV19 and TRBJ1-5; D may be TRBD1 (6 bases). The CDR3 extends over 14 amino acids. Trimming stripped 2 bases from V and 7 bases from J, with 12 bases between. Germline V lookup: CDR1 LNHDA, CDR2 SQIVND (reference sequence). The full variable domain, in which reference TRBV19 and TRBJ1-5 provide the parts outside the CDR3, is DGGITQSPKYLFRKEGQNVTLSCEQNLNHDAMYWYRQDPGQGLRLIYYSQIVNDFQKGDIAEGYSVSREKKESFPLTVTSAQKNPTAFYLCASSIQAQGQPQHFGDGTRLSIL.